A few counts support the clone carrying this T cell receptor (beta chain). Noted time point: pre-sensitization, week 0. Sample treatment: therapeutic diphenylcyclopropenone sensitization with weekly scalp DPC. Blood draws came first, before each patch test. Between the trimmed V and J ends, which lost 3 bases and 3 bases, there was a span of 9 bases. The germline V gene has CDR1 MNHEY and CDR2 SVGEGT. This CDR3 is built from 14 residues. Unique molecular identifiers were attached to individual cDNA molecules within the library. Each CDR3 protein gets one entry after TCRdb re-called the RACE reads with MiXCR. Among 250,000 or so distinct CDR3 sequences listed, 7.5% to 8% were seen once. This specimen belongs to a study of human T cells and chemical hapten exposure. Study-level background: Sensitization was performed using 2% DPC on a 2 cm by 2 cm upper inner arm skin site.

This sample comprised whole blood, obtained in connection with sensitization to the hapten diphenylcyclopropenone (DPC). V gene TRBV6-2 or TRBV6-3 combines with J gene TRBJ2-1; D is unclear. The clonotype comes from a man between 18 and 29 years old with alopecia areata. Some clones in this sample may be carry-over from other donors' samples. This CDR3 reads CASSYKGSYNEQFF. The CDR3, as DNA: TGTGCCAGCAGTTATAAGGGTAGCTACAATGAGCAGTTCTTC.